A selection of T cell receptor beta chains follows, all from one sample in a study of T cells in Graves' hyperthyroidism and ophthalmopathy. TCRdb used MiXCR to reprocess the multiplex PCR reads, holding one entry per CDR3 protein. The sample yields about 540,000 distinct CDR3 sequences, roughly 46% seen once. The sample taken for sequencing was peripheral blood or thyroid tissue (not recorded which). The receptors come from a young woman with Graves' hyperthyroidism. Each CDR3 is given with its conserved first and last residue. D genes are given only for firm matches. A clone size is listed for some rows: how often the clone was seen (once, few, many), or a class if it is expanded.

clone size: NA
J gene: TRBJ2-7
D gene: NA
V gene: TRBV2
CDR3 DNA: TGTGCCAGCAGTGAAGAGTTAGGCCCCTGGTACGAGCAGTACTTC
CDR3 protein: CASSEELGPWYEQYF

clone size: few
J gene: TRBJ2-7
D gene: TRBD2
V gene: TRBV20-1
CDR3 DNA: TGCAGCCTGGGGGGGGGAGGTAGGTCCTACGAGCAGTACTTC
CDR3 protein: CSLGGGGRSYEQYF

clone size: NA
J gene: TRBJ1-1
D gene: NA
V gene: TRBV9
CDR3 DNA: TGTGCCAGCAGGTCCTCGGGTGGCACTGAAGCTTTCTTT
CDR3 protein: CASRSSGGTEAFF

clone size: NA
J gene: TRBJ2-7
D gene: TRBD1
V gene: TRBV20-1
CDR3 DNA: TGCAGTCACCCTGGCGGGACAGGGGGCGTCGTTCGGGAGCAGTACTTC
CDR3 protein: CSHPGGTGGVVREQYF

clone size: NA
J gene: TRBJ1-5
D gene: NA
V gene: TRBV6-1
CDR3 DNA: TGTGCCAGCAGGGACGTCAGCCACAATCAGCCCCAGCATTTT
CDR3 protein: CASRDVSHNQPQHF

clone size: many
J gene: TRBJ1-1
D gene: TRBD1
V gene: TRBV5-1
CDR3 DNA: TGCGCCAGCAGCTGGGGGACAGGGGGCACTGAAGCTTTCTTT
CDR3 protein: CASSWGTGGTEAFF

clone size: NA
J gene: TRBJ1-6
D gene: NA
V gene: TRBV25-1
CDR3 DNA: TGTGCCAGCAGGTCCTTGGGGGGGCGGAATTCACCCCTCCACTTT
CDR3 protein: CASRSLGGRNSPLHF

clone size: NA
J gene: TRBJ2-7
D gene: TRBD2
V gene: TRBV7-3
CDR3 DNA: TGTGCCAGCAGCCTCGACGGGACTAGCGGGAGGAACGAGCAGTACTTC
CDR3 protein: CASSLDGTSGRNEQYF

clone size: many
J gene: TRBJ2-7
D gene: NA
V gene: TRBV7-2
CDR3 DNA: TGTGCCAGCAGCCAAGTGGGAGACAGGTCCACCTACGAGCAGTACTTC
CDR3 protein: CASSQVGDRSTYEQYF

clone size: few
J gene: TRBJ1-3
D gene: NA
V gene: TRBV29-1
CDR3 DNA: TGCAGCGTTGAAAGGACAGACTCTGGAAACACCATATATTTT
CDR3 protein: CSVERTDSGNTIYF

clone size: many
J gene: TRBJ1-4
D gene: NA
V gene: TRBV7-9
CDR3 DNA: TGTGCCAGCAGCCCCACGTCCAATGAAAAACTGTTTTTT
CDR3 protein: CASSPTSNEKLFF

clone size: NA
J gene: TRBJ2-7
D gene: TRBD1
V gene: TRBV20-1
CDR3 DNA: TGCAGTGCAGAGGGACAGAGTAGGTACGAGCAGTACTTC
CDR3 protein: CSAEGQSRYEQYF

clone size: NA
J gene: TRBJ1-1
D gene: NA
V gene: TRBV2
CDR3 DNA: TGTACCAGCACCCCGGGCCTACCGCAGAACACTGAAGCTTTCTTT
CDR3 protein: CTSTPGLPQNTEAFF

clone size: few
J gene: TRBJ2-7
D gene: NA
V gene: TRBV5-5
CDR3 DNA: TGTGCCAGCAGCTTGATGCTAGCGACCCACGAGCAGTACTTC
CDR3 protein: CASSLMLATHEQYF

clone size: many
J gene: TRBJ1-4
D gene: NA
V gene: TRBV7-2
CDR3 DNA: TGTGCCAGCAGTCAGGGTGAAAAACTGTTTTTT
CDR3 protein: CASSQGEKLFF

clone size: NA
J gene: TRBJ2-7
D gene: TRBD2
V gene: TRBV7-9
CDR3 DNA: TGTGCCAGCACGAGGTCGGGAGGGCTTTCCTACGAGCAGTACTTC
CDR3 protein: CASTRSGGLSYEQYF

clone size: NA
J gene: TRBJ1-2
D gene: TRBD1
V gene: TRBV5-1
CDR3 DNA: TGCGCCGGCAGCTTGGGACAGTTAGAGTATGGCTACACCTTC
CDR3 protein: CAGSLGQLEYGYTF

clone size: many
J gene: TRBJ2-5
D gene: TRBD1
V gene: TRBV29-1
CDR3 DNA: TGCAGCGTTGAACCCCGGGACAGGGGCGAGACCCAGTACTTC
CDR3 protein: CSVEPRDRGETQYF

clone size: NA
J gene: TRBJ2-6
D gene: NA
V gene: TRBV19
CDR3 DNA: TGTGCCAGCAGTACAAGACCGTTCTCTGGGGCCAACGTCCTGACTTTC
CDR3 protein: CASSTRPFSGANVLTF

clone size: NA
J gene: TRBJ2-6
D gene: NA
V gene: TRBV15
CDR3 DNA: TGTGCCACCAGCAGAGTCGGGGATGGGGCCAACGTCCTGACTTTC
CDR3 protein: CATSRVGDGANVLTF

clone size: NA
J gene: TRBJ2-5
D gene: NA
V gene: TRBV11-1
CDR3 DNA: TGTGCCAGCAGTTACTCGTCGAGACAGATAGAGGAGACCCAGTACTTC
CDR3 protein: CASSYSSRQIEETQYF

clone size: NA
J gene: TRBJ1-1
D gene: NA
V gene: TRBV6-6
CDR3 DNA: TGTGCCAGCACTCGTTGGACGGGTTGGGCTGAAGCTTTCTTT
CDR3 protein: CASTRWTGWAEAFF

clone size: NA
J gene: TRBJ2-2
D gene: TRBD2
V gene: TRBV7-6
CDR3 DNA: TGTGCCAGCAGCCCCCTTGGCGGGAGGTTCGGGGAGCTGTTTTTT
CDR3 protein: CASSPLGGRFGELFF

clone size: many
J gene: TRBJ1-3
D gene: TRBD1
V gene: TRBV7-8
CDR3 DNA: TGTGCCAGCAGCTTAGGAACAGGGGGTACTGGAAACACCATATATTTT
CDR3 protein: CASSLGTGGTGNTIYF

clone size: NA
J gene: TRBJ1-1
D gene: TRBD1
V gene: TRBV7-2
CDR3 DNA: TGTGCCAGCAGCGATACAGGGGGGGACACTGAAGCTTTCTTT
CDR3 protein: CASSDTGGDTEAFF

clone size: NA
J gene: TRBJ1-2
D gene: NA
V gene: TRBV19
CDR3 DNA: TGTGCCAGTATGGGCCAGGGAAGCGTTCCCAACTATGGCTACACCTTC
CDR3 protein: CASMGQGSVPNYGYTF

clone size: many
J gene: TRBJ2-7
D gene: NA
V gene: TRBV10-2
CDR3 DNA: TGCGCCAGCAGCCCCGTTACCTACGAGCAGTACTTC
CDR3 protein: CASSPVTYEQYF

clone size: NA
J gene: TRBJ2-7
D gene: NA
V gene: TRBV2
CDR3 DNA: TGTGCCAGCAGTGAACGTAGAGCCAGGTCTTACGAGCAGTACTTC
CDR3 protein: CASSERRARSYEQYF

clone size: NA
J gene: TRBJ1-5
D gene: TRBD1
V gene: TRBV9
CDR3 DNA: TGTGCCAGCAGCCCACTCCAGGGACAGGGAGGCAATCAGCCCCAGCATTTT
CDR3 protein: CASSPLQGQGGNQPQHF

clone size: NA
J gene: TRBJ2-5
D gene: NA
V gene: TRBV7-2
CDR3 DNA: TGTGCCAGCAGCTTAAATGTCAGGGAGACCCAGTACTTC
CDR3 protein: CASSLNVRETQYF

clone size: NA
J gene: TRBJ2-7
D gene: TRBD1
V gene: TRBV7-9
CDR3 DNA: TGTGCCAGCAGCTTAGCGTACAGGGGCCATACCTACGAGCAGTACTTC
CDR3 protein: CASSLAYRGHTYEQYF

clone size: few
J gene: TRBJ1-2
D gene: TRBD1
V gene: TRBV7-9
CDR3 DNA: TGTGCCAGCAGCCACTGGGACAGGGGTTCCTATGGCTACACCTTC
CDR3 protein: CASSHWDRGSYGYTF

clone size: few
J gene: TRBJ2-5
D gene: NA
V gene: TRBV7-9
CDR3 DNA: TGTGCCAGCAGCGCGGGACAGTACCAAGAGACCCAGTACTTC
CDR3 protein: CASSAGQYQETQYF

clone size: many
J gene: TRBJ1-2
D gene: TRBD1
V gene: TRBV2
CDR3 DNA: TGTGCCAGCAGTAAGGGGGCAGGGGGCTACTATGGCTACACCTTC
CDR3 protein: CASSKGAGGYYGYTF

clone size: few
J gene: TRBJ1-1
D gene: NA
V gene: TRBV5-1
CDR3 DNA: TGCGCCAGCAGTTACGACGGGGACACTGAAGCTTTCTTT
CDR3 protein: CASSYDGDTEAFF

clone size: once
J gene: TRBJ2-7
D gene: NA
V gene: TRBV2
CDR3 DNA: TGTGCCAGCGGTGAAAATTGGACAGCCTACGAGCAGTACTTC
CDR3 protein: CASGENWTAYEQYF

clone size: NA
J gene: TRBJ2-2
D gene: TRBD1
V gene: TRBV29-1
CDR3 DNA: TGCAGCGTTGAGGACAGGTCGGACACCGGGGAGCTGTTTTTT
CDR3 protein: CSVEDRSDTGELFF

clone size: NA
J gene: TRBJ2-7
D gene: TRBD1
V gene: TRBV11-1
CDR3 DNA: TGTGCCAGCAGCCACCGAAAGGAGGGACAGGGTAACTACGAGCAGTACTTC
CDR3 protein: CASSHRKEGQGNYEQYF

clone size: NA
J gene: TRBJ2-7
D gene: NA
V gene: TRBV7-8
CDR3 DNA: TGTGCCAGCAGCTCCGGGACAATTGCCTACGAGCAGTACTTC
CDR3 protein: CASSSGTIAYEQYF

clone size: NA
J gene: TRBJ1-2
D gene: NA
V gene: TRBV6-1
CDR3 DNA: TGTGCCAGCAGTGAAGCTCGGGGCAGGACGAACTATGGCTACACCTTC
CDR3 protein: CASSEARGRTNYGYTF

clone size: many
J gene: TRBJ2-2
D gene: NA
V gene: TRBV29-1
CDR3 DNA: TGCAGCGTTCGCCCTACACGGCTAGCCGACGGCACCGGGGAGCTGTTTTTT
CDR3 protein: CSVRPTRLADGTGELFF

clone size: many
J gene: TRBJ2-7
D gene: NA
V gene: TRBV15
CDR3 DNA: TGTGCCACCAGCAGTTCGCGACAGGAATACTACGAGCAGTACTTC
CDR3 protein: CATSSSRQEYYEQYF

clone size: few
J gene: TRBJ1-1
D gene: NA
V gene: TRBV5-1
CDR3 DNA: TGCGCCAGCGGGCCAGGTATGAACACTGAAGCTTTCTTT
CDR3 protein: CASGPGMNTEAFF

clone size: few
J gene: TRBJ2-5
D gene: NA
V gene: TRBV10-3
CDR3 DNA: TGTGCCATCAGGGGCATCTCCAAGGAGACCCAGTACTTC
CDR3 protein: CAIRGISKETQYF

clone size: many
J gene: TRBJ1-1
D gene: NA
V gene: TRBV24-1
CDR3 DNA: TGTGCCACCAGTTCCAGCTCCTTGGAAGCTTTCTTT
CDR3 protein: CATSSSSLEAFF

clone size: NA
J gene: TRBJ2-5
D gene: NA
V gene: TRBV5-1
CDR3 DNA: TGCGCCAGCGGAGACCCGTTGTTTGCCCAGTACTTC
CDR3 protein: CASGDPLFAQYF

clone size: NA
J gene: TRBJ2-7
D gene: TRBD2
V gene: TRBV24-1
CDR3 DNA: TGTGCCACAAGTGATGGGGGGACTAGCGGGAGCACCCTCTCCTACGAGCAGTACTTC
CDR3 protein: CATSDGGTSGSTLSYEQYF

clone size: few
J gene: TRBJ2-2
D gene: TRBD1
V gene: TRBV2
CDR3 DNA: TGTGCCAGCAGACTAAGGCAGGGGGCCATCACCGGGGAGCTGTTTTTT
CDR3 protein: CASRLRQGAITGELFF

clone size: NA
J gene: TRBJ2-6
D gene: TRBD1
V gene: TRBV15
CDR3 DNA: TGTGCCACCAGCAGACAGGGGGGACAGGGCTCTGGGGCCAACGTCCTGACTTTC
CDR3 protein: CATSRQGGQGSGANVLTF

clone size: NA
J gene: TRBJ2-7
D gene: NA
V gene: TRBV7-9
CDR3 DNA: TGTGCCAGCAGCTTAGGTCCTAGGTACGAGCAGTACTTC
CDR3 protein: CASSLGPRYEQYF

clone size: NA
J gene: TRBJ1-5
D gene: NA
V gene: TRBV29-1
CDR3 DNA: TGCAGCTGGGAGGACAGAAATCGGGAAAATCAGCCCCAGCATTTT
CDR3 protein: CSWEDRNRENQPQHF

clone size: few
J gene: TRBJ1-3
D gene: NA
V gene: TRBV10-3
CDR3 DNA: TGTGCCAGCAGTGAACGGGCAGGGATGGGAAACACCATATATTTT
CDR3 protein: CASSERAGMGNTIYF

clone size: NA
J gene: TRBJ2-7
D gene: TRBD1
V gene: TRBV5-5
CDR3 DNA: TGTGCCAGCACCGGGACAGGTCGACTAGTCTTTATGGACGAGCAGTACTTC
CDR3 protein: CASTGTGRLVFMDEQYF

clone size: NA
J gene: TRBJ2-7
D gene: NA
V gene: TRBV7-3
CDR3 DNA: TGTGCCAGCAGCTCCGGTGACAGGGAGGACGAGCAGTACTTC
CDR3 protein: CASSSGDREDEQYF